This note documents a single T cell receptor (beta chain) sequence. The target antigen is unknown. The data originate from a study of response to subunit inactivated influenza vaccine. Study-level findings and limits: Seasonal influenza vaccination, on each occasion, was suggested by the authors to recruit few new T cells.

TCRdb used MiXCR to reprocess the RT-PCR reads, holding one entry per CDR3 protein. The data show about 780,000 distinct CDR3 sequences, with approximately 17% seen just once and roughly a tenth held by the top ten. The clonotype originates from a man aged 50 to 59 who received an inactivated influenza vaccine. This sample comprised PBMCs from blood, obtained around 5 days after vaccination.

CDR3: CASSLGQGRFF. CDR3 DNA: TGTGCCAGCAGTTTGGGGCAGGGAAGGTTCTTC. The J gene is TRBJ2-1, the V gene TRBV12-3 or TRBV12-4; D may be TRBD1 (5 bases). CDR3 length: 11 residues. Trimming took 3 bases from V and 15 from J, leaving 12 bases between them.